Here is one TCR beta chain with its context. Its antigen is unidentified. The source of the sample is a study of blood T cells in healthy people across ages. CDR3 length: 15 amino acids. After removal of 5 bases from V and 0 bases from J, the junction contained 2 bases not matched to a gene. Germline CDR1 reads MRHNA; CDR2 reads SNTAGT. Findings of the study overall: It was found that TCR beta diversity correlated strongly with the percentage of naive T cells.

A second PCR of about 7 to 12 cycles used a sample-barcoded 5' primer and a J-beta primer mix. A tag from a template-switch adaptor with 12 random nucleotides marked each cDNA molecule. From each sample, at least 3 million paired-end reads containing CDR3 were obtained. TCRdb fed the 5' RACE reads into MiXCR, producing one record per CDR3 protein. The data show approximately 880,000 distinct CDR3 sequences, about 48% seen once. This receptor was identified in a man aged 25 to 40 in good health. The material sequenced was blood. The chain links TRBV6-4 to TRBJ2-1; TRBD1 aligns across 9 bases. CDR3 amino acids: CASSRTGDSYNEQFF. The CDR3 region has the DNA TGTGCCAGCAGTCGGACAGGGGACTCCTACAATGAGCAGTTCTTC.